This T cell receptor (beta chain) was sequenced in a study of cytomegalovirus exposure and HLA in healthy donors. The PCR used 60 Vbeta and 13 Jbeta primers. Profiling relied on immunoSEQ multiplex PCR, and the TCRdb table lists in-frame clones only, not all of them. There are fewer than 200,000 clones in the sample; around 85% occur only once, and more than 1.5% lies in the top ten. Per the germline V gene, CDR1 is MNHNS and CDR2 is SASEGT. CDR3 size: 12 residues. V was clipped by 6 bases and J by 11 bases, with 16 bases between them. This clone was recorded a few times. Its target is unknown. Study results and limitations: CMV serostatus was the sole immune exposure data available. In a later analysis, most CMV-associated TCR beta chains appeared HLA-restricted. Common viral pathogens were later found to be apparently linked to several of the most significant clusters.

This sequence was found in a human donor in good health. The chain carries TRBV6-1 and TRBJ1-1; TRBD1 might be the D (6 bases). Sequenced material: PBMCs. The CDR3 sequence is CASSSGTHAAFF. CDR3 coding DNA: TGTGCCAGCAGCTCCGGGACACACGCCGCTTTCTTT.